The next 27 T cell receptor beta chains were all read from a single sample in a study of CXCR3-negative and CXCR3-positive naive CD8 T cells. Preparation of TRB cDNA libraries relied on 5' RACE carrying UMI labels. TCRdb reanalyzed the 5' RACE reads, giving one entry per CDR3 protein sequence and no DNA. The sample table includes 8,000 to 10,000 distinct CDR3 sequences. Sequenced input: naive CXCR3- CD8+ T cells from blood. As to subset: CD45RO-CCR7+CD27+CD95- naive CD8+ T cells lacking CXCR3 (TNR3-). All receptors come from a human donor in good health. Some clones in this sample may be carry-over from other donors' samples.

J is TRBJ2-2 and V is TRBV2. Germline loops: CDR1 SNHLY, CDR2 FYNNEI. The CDR3 has 12 amino acids. CDR3 region: CASSDPSRLLFF.

Judged by frequency, this clonotype is medium-sized. The chain has TRBV29-1 and TRBJ1-1; TCRdb selects TRBD1, and the lack of DNA leaves this call unchecked. The CDR3 extends over 12 amino acids. Germline V gene data show CDR1 as SQVTM and CDR2 as ANQGSEA. This CDR3 is CSVNTGVTEAFF.

V gene TRBV6-1 combines with J gene TRBJ2-7; there is no DNA to check the TCRdb D call of TRBD2. CDR1 and CDR2 from the germline V gene are MNHNS and SASEGT. CDR3 length: 13 amino acids. The CDR3 loop reads CASTRLNSYEQYF.

Judged by frequency, this clonotype is medium-sized. This chain links TRBV15 with TRBJ1-1; TCRdb's D call of TRBD1 is untestable without DNA. Per the germline V gene, CDR1 is LNHNV and CDR2 is YYDKDF (reference sequence). The CDR3 is made up of 14 amino acids. CDR3 loop: CATSRGGARTEAFF. Looking up the rest from reference TRBV15 and TRBJ1-1 gives the full variable domain: DAMVIQNPRYQVTQFGKPVTLSCSQTLNHNVMYWYQQKSSQAPKLLFHYYDKDFNNEADTPDNFQSRRPNTSFCFLDIRSPGLGDTAMYLCATSRGGARTEAFFGQGTRLTVV.

The chain has TRBV2 and TRBJ2-7; with no DNA, the TCRdb D assignment of TRBD1 cannot be verified. The CDR3 is 14 amino acids. Germline V gene lookup returns CDR1 SNHLY and CDR2 FYNNEI. CDR3 protein: CASLGTESTYEQYF. Full variable domain (remainder filled in from reference TRBV2 and TRBJ2-7): EPEVTQTPSHQVTQMGQEVILRCVPISNHLYFYWYRQILGQKVEFLVSFYNNEISEKSEIFDDQFSVERPDGSNFTLKIRSTKLEDSAMYFCASLGTESTYEQYFGPGTRLTVT.

This clonotype is deemed medium-sized by its frequency. The chain uses TRBV2 and TRBJ1-2; TCRdb's D call, TRBD1, is unchecked because there is no DNA. Per germline, CDR1 SNHLY and CDR2 FYNNEI. There are 15 residues in the CDR3. CDR3 loop: CASSEANRGSEGYTF.

The CDR3 is CASRLQGNYGYTF. The genes are TRBV27 and TRBJ1-2; without DNA, the TCRdb call of TRBD1 cannot be checked. In germline, CDR1 is MNHEY, CDR2 SMNVEV (reference sequence). The CDR3 loop spans 13 amino acids.

V is TRBV7-3 and J is TRBJ2-1; with no DNA, the TCRdb D assignment of TRBD2 cannot be verified. This CDR3 comprises 15 residues. Germline values: CDR1 SGHTA, CDR2 FQGTGA. Here the CDR3 reads CASSDRLAEYNEQFF.

By frequency, this clonotype is medium-sized (0.01 to 0.1%). The chain joins TRBV12-3 or TRBV12-4 to TRBJ1-2. The CDR3 loop spans 15 amino acids. CDR3 in amino acids: CASSLGPLGHYGYTF.

CDR3 protein: CASSPLGDRGYGYTF. This chain joins TRBV6-1 and TRBJ1-2; absent DNA, TCRdb's TRBD1 call cannot be checked. Germline assignment: CDR1 MNHNS and CDR2 SASEGT. The CDR3 extends over 15 amino acids.

According to its frequency, this clonotype is medium-sized (0.01 to 0.1%). V usage is TRBV5-1 and J usage is TRBJ1-1; TCRdb names TRBD1, which stays unverified in the absence of DNA. Germline CDR1 SGHRS, CDR2 YFSETQ. The CDR3 is 14 residues long. CDR3 amino acids: CASSSGQGKTEAFF. Drawing the rest from reference TRBV5-1 and TRBJ1-1, the complete variable domain is KAGVTQTPRYLIKTRGQQVTLSCSPISGHRSVSWYQQTPGQGLQFLFEYFSETQRNKGNFPGRFSGRQFSNSRSEMNVSTLELGDSALYLCASSSGQGKTEAFFGQGTRLTVV.

The genes are TRBV29-1 and TRBJ2-3; TCRdb's D call of TRBD2 is untestable without DNA. The CDR3 sequence is 16 residues long. Germline V CDR1 and CDR2: SQVTM, ANQGSEA. The CDR3 protein is CSADYPPASSTDTQYF.

The chain recombines TRBV7-8 with TRBJ2-1; without DNA, the TCRdb call of TRBD2 cannot be checked. The CDR3 sequence is 14 residues long. Germline CDR1 reads SGHVS; CDR2 reads FQNEAQ. Here the CDR3 reads CASSLQSRPWEQFF.

The chain has TRBV29-1 and TRBJ1-3. Looked up from germline, CDR1 is SQVTM and CDR2 is ANQGSEA. The CDR3 covers 13 residues. The CDR3: CSVFWPSGNTIYF.

The V and J genes are TRBV29-1 and TRBJ1-2. Germline CDR1 reads SQVTM; CDR2 reads ANQGSEA. The CDR3 runs to 12 residues. The CDR3: CSAAAPNYGYTF.

The chain is built from TRBV7-2 and TRBJ2-3; TCRdb proposes TRBD1, but this gene call is untestable without DNA. There are 14 residues in the CDR3. From germline, CDR1 is SGHTA and CDR2 FQGNSA. CDR3 sequence reads: CASSLVPVTDTQYF.

This clonotype is classed as medium-sized by frequency. V usage is TRBV28 and J usage is TRBJ1-5. Germline CDR1 and CDR2: MDHEN and SYDVKM. The CDR3 has 15 amino acids. CDR3 in amino acids: CASSPSIPGNQPQHF. The variable domain in full, with the rest retrieved from reference TRBV28 and TRBJ1-5, is DVKVTQSSRYLVKRTGEKVFLECVQDMDHENMFWYRQDPGLGLRLIYFSYDVKMKEKGDIPEGYSVSREKKERFSLILESASTNQTSMYLCASSPSIPGNQPQHFGDGTRLSIL.

J is TRBJ2-3 and V is TRBV6-6; the TCRdb call, TRBD2, lacks DNA for checking. The length of the CDR3 is 15 residues. CDR1 is MNHNY, CDR2 SVGAGI, per germline (reference sequence). CDR3 residues: CASSYGTSGRDTQYF.

Measured by frequency, this clonotype is medium-sized. CDR3 protein: CSARALSLRGDSYEQYF. The chain links TRBV20-1 to TRBJ2-7; TCRdb lists TRBD1, though no DNA is available to test this call. The CDR3 consists of 17 residues. CDR1 and CDR2 (germline): DFQATT, SNEGSKA (reference sequence).

This chain joins TRBV20-1 and TRBJ2-7; TCRdb calls TRBD2, which cannot be checked without DNA. Per the germline V gene, CDR1 is DFQATT and CDR2 is SNEGSKA (reference sequence). This CDR3 has 15 residues. This chain's CDR3 is CSARDRTSGAYEQYF.

V gene TRBV4-1 combines with J gene TRBJ2-7. Germline assignment: CDR1 MGHRA and CDR2 YSYEKL. This CDR3 has 14 residues. CDR3: CASSQVDRNYEQYF.

Judged by frequency, this clonotype is medium-sized. The CDR3 loop is CAWSVPNTEAFF. V is TRBV30 and J is TRBJ1-1. Germline CDR1 and CDR2: GTSNPN and SVGIG (reference sequence). The CDR3 has 12 residues. Supplemented by reference TRBV30 and TRBJ1-1, the full variable domain reads SQTIHQWPATLVQPVGSPLSLECTVEGTSNPNLYWYRQAAGRGLQLLFYSVGIGQISSEVPQNLSASRPQDRQFILSSKKLLLSDSGFYLCAWSVPNTEAFFGQGTRLTVV.

This rearrangement joins TRBV29-1 to TRBJ2-1. The CDR3 runs 11 residues. The germline V gene encodes CDR1 SQVTM and CDR2 ANQGSEA. The CDR3 sequence is CSVEDGNEQFF.

This clonotype ranks as medium-sized (0.01 to 0.1%) in terms of frequency. The chain employs TRBV7-3 and TRBJ2-1; TCRdb outputs TRBD2, but without DNA this stays unchecked. Germline CDR1 and CDR2: SGHTA and FQGTGA. The length of the CDR3 is 15 residues. The CDR3 loop reads CASSPSGTSYNEQFF.

The CDR3 here is CASSSSDPSAEQYF. The gene calls are TRBV28 and TRBJ2-7; TCRdb gives TRBD1 as the D gene, but with no DNA this cannot be confirmed. CDR1 MDHEN and CDR2 SYDVKM come from the germline V gene. The CDR3 contains 14 residues.

By frequency, this clonotype is medium-sized (0.01 to 0.1%). This rearrangement joins TRBV20-1 to TRBJ2-1; TCRdb returns TRBD1, unconfirmable since there is no DNA. CDR3 length: 15 amino acids. Germline CDR1 reads DFQATT; CDR2 reads SNEGSKA (reference sequence). CDR3 sequence reads: CSASDRESILDEQFF.

This chain connects TRBV7-3 to TRBJ2-1; TCRdb's D call, TRBD2, is unchecked because there is no DNA. CDR1 SGHTA and CDR2 FQGTGA come from the germline V gene. This CDR3 spans 13 amino acids. CDR3 in amino acids: CASSLISGNEQFF.